Following are 26 T cell receptor beta chains from one sample sequenced in a study of regulatory T cells in long-lasting Graves disease. Time point reported: newly diagnosed GD, antithyroid drugs for less than 3 months. The TCR library was made from RNA that had been extracted from PBMCs in TRIzol. Sequencing libraries for TCR beta were prepared with iRepertoire HTBI primers and Arm-PCR of CDR3 regions. In TCRdb, the multiplex PCR reads were re-called with MiXCR into one record per CDR3 protein. The data contain some 220,000 distinct CDR3 sequences, roughly 20% of them singletons. A further study also used this sample, focusing on T cells in Graves' hyperthyroidism and ophthalmopathy.

The sample consisted of peripheral blood mononuclear cells (PBMCs), taken at new diagnosis, from a patient treated with antithyroid drugs. The receptors derive from a woman in her 30s with Graves disease.

The rearrangement uses TRBV11-2 and TRBJ1-5; no clear D. The V end lost 5 bases, the J end lost 4 bases, and 6 bases lay between the germline ends. The CDR3 loop spans 12 amino acids. Germline CDR1 and CDR2: SGHAT and FQNNGV. The CDR3 protein is CASSLYNQPQHF. CDR3 DNA: TGTGCCAGCAGCCTATATAATCAGCCCCAGCATTTT.

This clonotype showed up many times. V usage is TRBV19 and J usage is TRBJ1-6, with 8 bases aligning to TRBD1. J lost 0 bases, V lost 4 bases, and 5 bases had no gene match. Germline-derived CDR1 and CDR2 are LNHDA and SQIVND (reference sequence). This CDR3 region has 17 residues. The CDR3 sequence is CASSTRQGSSYNSPLHF. CDR3 sequence (DNA): TGTGCCAGTAGTACTCGACAGGGGAGCTCCTATAATTCACCCCTCCACTTT.

In its sample, this clonotype was seen many times. The gene calls are TRBV2 and TRBJ2-7, with D possibly being TRBD1 or TRBD2 (5 bases each). Per germline, CDR1 SNHLY and CDR2 FYNNEI. CDR3 length equals 13 residues. V lost 6 bases and J lost 4, with 13 bases in between. CDR3 in amino acids: CASSAGTPYEQYF. DNA for the CDR3: TGTGCCAGCAGCGCCGGGACCCCTTACGAGCAGTACTTC.

There are many counts of this clonotype. The J gene is TRBJ1-2, the V gene TRBV12-3 or TRBV12-4; D is perhaps TRBD1 (6 bases). This CDR3 spans 17 amino acids. V lost 2 bases, J lost 6 bases, and 22 bases lay in between. The CDR3 DNA follows: TGTGCCAGCAGTTTAAATATTGTGGCAGGGGCCCGAAATGGCTACACCTTC. This translates into CASSLNIVAGARNGYTF.

This clonotype appeared many times. The chain combines TRBV29-1 with TRBJ1-6, with a tentative D call TRBD1 (6 bases). The CDR3 loop spans 13 amino acids. V lost 7 bases and J lost 7, with 14 bases in between. Germline V gene sequence: CDR1 SQVTM, CDR2 ANQGSEA. The CDR3 region is CSASGGANSPLHF. CDR3 nucleotides: TGCAGCGCCTCCGGGGGGGCGAATTCACCCCTCCACTTT. The variable domain in full, with the rest retrieved from reference TRBV29-1 and TRBJ1-6, is SAVISQKPSRDICQRGTSLTIQCQVDSQVTMMFWYRQQPGQSLTLIATANQGSEATYESGFVIDKFPISRPNLTFSTLTVSNMSPEDSSIYLCSASGGANSPLHFGNGTRLTVT.

V usage is TRBV29-1 and J usage is TRBJ1-1; 9 bases agree with TRBD1. This CDR3 is 12 amino acids long. V lost 5 bases and J lost 11; bases outside the gene matches: 9. Looked up from germline, CDR1 is SQVTM and CDR2 is ANQGSEA. CDR3 coding DNA: TGCAGCGTTCGGGTAACAGGGGGCCGGGCTTTCTTT. Translated, it gives CSVRVTGGRAFF.

By sample fraction, this clonotype is medium-sized (0.01 to 0.1%). The DNA for the CDR3 is TGTGCCAGCAGTGAGGGGGGCCTGAACACTGAAGCTTTCTTT. Translated: CASSEGGLNTEAFF. V is TRBV2 and J is TRBJ1-1; D perhaps matches TRBD1 (6 bases). The CDR3 length is 14 residues. V was clipped by 3 bases and J by 0 bases, with 8 bases between them. Germline V gene data show CDR1 as SNHLY and CDR2 as FYNNEI.

This rearrangement joins TRBV4-1 to TRBJ2-4; the D gene is possibly TRBD2 (5 bases). Per germline, CDR1 MGHRA and CDR2 YSYEKL. The CDR3 loop spans 20 amino acids. V was clipped by 4 bases and J by 3 bases, with 28 bases between them. In nucleotides, the CDR3 is TGCGCCAGCAGCCCGGTCGAGTTCGGACTCCCCCCTAATGACAAAAACATTCAGTACTTC. Translating gives CASSPVEFGLPPNDKNIQYF.

This chain uses TRBV6-1 with TRBJ1-1; no reliable D call. The length of the CDR3 is 14 residues. Germline values: CDR1 MNHNS, CDR2 SASEGT. V dropped 6 bases and J dropped 3 bases, with 14 bases sitting between them. The CDR3 sequence: CASRANWGDTEAFF. The CDR3 nucleotides read TGTGCCAGCAGAGCAAATTGGGGAGACACTGAAGCTTTCTTT.

To note about this clonotype: The conserved final phenylalanine or tryptophan is absent from the CDR3, which likely points to a read error. V and J are TRBV5-6 and TRBJ1-2, with D uncertain. CDR3 length: 15 residues. V dropped 0 bases and J dropped 4 bases, with 13 bases sitting between them. Germline loops: CDR1 SGHDT, CDR2 YYEEEE. This chain's CDR3 is CASSLVSSQFYGYTL. The CDR3 nucleotides are TGTGCCAGCAGCTTGGTAAGCAGCCAATTCTATGGCTACACCCTC.

In its sample, this clonotype was seen many times. The chain recombines TRBV11-2 with TRBJ2-7; 7 bases agree with TRBD1. Germline CDR1 SGHAT, CDR2 FQNNGV. CDR3 length: 13 residues. Unmatched junction bases numbered 3, after V lost 2 bases and J lost 5 bases. The CDR3 region has the DNA TGTGCCAGCAGCTTATGGGACAGTCACGAGCAGTACTTC. This sequence encodes CASSLWDSHEQYF.

This clonotype was seen at least ten times. The genes are TRBV20-1 and TRBJ2-1; 9 nucleotides agree with TRBD2. Germline assignment: CDR1 DFQATT and CDR2 SNEGSKA (reference sequence). CDR3 size: 14 residues. Trimming removed 4 bases from V and 2 bases from J; junction bases left unmatched: 3. The CDR3 sequence: CSAKTSGTYNEQFF. CDR3 bases: TGCAGTGCTAAGACTAGCGGAACCTACAATGAGCAGTTCTTC.

This chain uses TRBV20-1 with TRBJ2-7, with a possible D match to TRBD1 (6 bases). CDR1 and CDR2 from the germline V gene are DFQATT and SNEGSKA (reference sequence). Trimming took off 6 bases at V and 0 bases at J, with 15 bases between the two ends. The CDR3 is 14 residues long. Here the CDR3 reads CSARDTGSSYEQYF. The CDR3, as DNA: TGCAGTGCCCGGGACACGGGTAGCTCCTACGAGCAGTACTTC.

In this sample, this clonotype turned up many times. The chain joins TRBV6-1 to TRBJ1-1, with D unclear. CDR3 length: 12 residues. V was shortened by 6 bases and J by 4 bases, with 9 bases between the two germline ends. Germline-derived CDR1 and CDR2 are MNHNS and SASEGT. CDR3 DNA sequence: TGTGCCAGCAGGACGGAGGCCACTGAAGCTTTCTTT. Protein: CASRTEATEAFF.

This clonotype came up many times. The chain links TRBV28 to TRBJ2-7; possible D gene TRBD1, 5 bases. V lost 2 bases and J 11 bases, leaving 13 bases between the germline ends. Germline V lookup: CDR1 MDHEN, CDR2 SYDVKM. This CDR3 region has 12 residues. The CDR3 nucleotides read TGTGCCAGCAGTTTAGACCTTGGGGCGGAGTACTTC. The encoded protein is CASSLDLGAEYF.

This clonotype was seen repeatedly, ten times or more. The gene calls are TRBV11-2 and TRBJ1-5, with 8 bases that match TRBD1. The ends lost 3 bases at V and 6 bases at J; junction bases unmatched: 4. Germline CDR1 is SGHAT and CDR2 is FQNNGV. The CDR3 runs 14 residues. CDR3 nucleotide sequence: TGTGCCAGCAGCTTGAACAGGGGGGGTCAGCCCCAGCATTTT. Protein sequence: CASSLNRGGQPQHF.

In DNA, the CDR3 is TGTGCCAGCAGGGGGAGTTGGCCTGGGAACTATGGCTACACCTTC. Its protein is CASRGSWPGNYGYTF. V is TRBV9 and J is TRBJ1-2; the D is unclear. The germline CDR1 and CDR2 sequences are SGDLS and YYNGEE. The CDR3 extends over 15 amino acids. Trimming left V 5 bases short and J 2 bases short, with 16 bases between.

In its sample, this clonotype was seen many times. This rearrangement joins TRBV18 to TRBJ2-3; D is unclear. CDR3 size: 13 residues. Germline loops: CDR1 KGHSH, CDR2 LQKENI. The germline V and J ends were trimmed by 6 bases and 2 bases, with 9 bases remaining between them. The CDR3 DNA reads TGTGCCAGCTCTGACTTAAACACAGATACGCAGTATTTT. It encodes CASSDLNTDTQYF.

The table lists this clonotype with many counts. The chain has TRBV7-2 and TRBJ1-5, with TRBD1 matching over 9 bases. The CDR3 runs to 16 residues. Germline trimming cut 6 bases from V and 3 bases from J; bases unmatched to any gene: 9. Germline-derived CDR1 and CDR2 are SGHTA and FQGNSA. CDR3 loop: CASRNPGQGLNQPQHF. The DNA for the CDR3 is TGTGCCAGCAGAAATCCGGGACAGGGACTCAATCAGCCCCAGCATTTT.

The chain joins TRBV28 to TRBJ2-7; D is undetermined. The ends were cut back, 7 bases at V and 4 bases at J, with 14 bases in the middle. Germline CDR1 and CDR2: MDHEN and SYDVKM. The CDR3 spans 13 residues. The chain's CDR3 is CASTTRLGYEQYF. For the CDR3, the DNA is TGTGCCAGCACAACGCGGCTCGGGTACGAGCAGTACTTC.

This clonotype appeared many times. V and J are TRBV5-4 and TRBJ1-2, with D unclear. Germline V lookup: CDR1 SGHNT, CDR2 YYREEE (reference sequence). V dropped 1 base and J dropped 4 bases, with 17 bases sitting between them. This CDR3 has 16 amino acids. CDR3 in amino acids: CASSLQPGSGGYGYTF. The CDR3 nucleotides read TGTGCCAGCAGCTTGCAGCCGGGGAGTGGTGGCTATGGCTACACCTTC. Using reference TRBV5-4 and TRBJ1-2 for the parts outside the CDR3, the full variable domain is ETGVTQSPTHLIKTRGQQVTLRCSSQSGHNTVSWYQQALGQGPQFIFQYYREEENGRGNFPPRFSGLQFPNYSSELNVNALELDDSALYLCASSLQPGSGGYGYTFGSGTRLTVV.

The chain employs TRBV20-1 and TRBJ1-5; D not resolved. The CDR3 length is 13 residues. CDR1 DFQATT and CDR2 SNEGSKA come from the germline V gene (reference sequence). V was shortened by 3 bases and J by 3 bases, with 9 bases between the two germline ends. Written as DNA, the CDR3 is TGCAGTGCTAGGCACGATAACAATCAGCCCCAGCATTTT. Translated: CSARHDNNQPQHF.

This clonotype has at least ten counts. The V gene is TRBV20-1, the J gene TRBJ1-1, with D perhaps TRBD1 (5 bases). The CDR3 runs to 16 residues. Germline assignment: CDR1 DFQATT and CDR2 SNEGSKA (reference sequence). Deletions cut 1 base from V and 5 bases from J, with 20 bases between. Here the CDR3 reads CSARASFGGKGTEAFF. The CDR3 DNA is TGCAGTGCTAGAGCCTCATTTGGGGGGAAAGGTACTGAAGCTTTCTTT.

This clonotype was detected ten times or more. The chain combines TRBV28 with TRBJ2-5, with a tentative D call TRBD1 (5 bases). The CDR3 consists of 15 residues. Germline values: CDR1 MDHEN, CDR2 SYDVKM. Trimming shortened V by 6 bases and J by 4 bases, and 18 bases separated the two germline ends. The CDR3 DNA reads TGTGCCAGCAGCCTCAGGGTGAAGGGAAGAGAGACCCAGTACTTC. It translates to CASSLRVKGRETQYF.

This clonotype was counted ten times or more. The chain couples TRBV19 to TRBJ1-5; 7 bases agree with TRBD1. The CDR3 spans 16 residues. Trimming at V came to 5 bases and at J to 1 base, leaving 8 bases not matched to a gene. Germline loops: CDR1 LNHDA, CDR2 SQIVND (reference sequence). This chain's CDR3 is CASSPTPTGSNQPQHF. Here the CDR3 DNA reads TGTGCCAGTAGTCCGACTCCGACAGGGAGCAATCAGCCCCAGCATTTT.

This clonotype has a count of ten or more. CDR3 nucleotide sequence: TGTGCCAGCAGTGAACGGGGGACGCCTGGAAACACCATATATTTT. It is translated as CASSERGTPGNTIYF. The J gene is TRBJ1-3, the V gene TRBV2; D perhaps matches TRBD1 (5 bases). Germline V gives CDR1 SNHLY, CDR2 FYNNEI. V was pared by 2 bases and J by 2 bases, with 10 bases between. This CDR3 contains 15 residues. The variable domain in full, with the rest retrieved from reference TRBV2 and TRBJ1-3, is EPEVTQTPSHQVTQMGQEVILRCVPISNHLYFYWYRQILGQKVEFLVSFYNNEISEKSEIFDDQFSVERPDGSNFTLKIRSTKLEDSAMYFCASSERGTPGNTIYFGEGSWLTVV.